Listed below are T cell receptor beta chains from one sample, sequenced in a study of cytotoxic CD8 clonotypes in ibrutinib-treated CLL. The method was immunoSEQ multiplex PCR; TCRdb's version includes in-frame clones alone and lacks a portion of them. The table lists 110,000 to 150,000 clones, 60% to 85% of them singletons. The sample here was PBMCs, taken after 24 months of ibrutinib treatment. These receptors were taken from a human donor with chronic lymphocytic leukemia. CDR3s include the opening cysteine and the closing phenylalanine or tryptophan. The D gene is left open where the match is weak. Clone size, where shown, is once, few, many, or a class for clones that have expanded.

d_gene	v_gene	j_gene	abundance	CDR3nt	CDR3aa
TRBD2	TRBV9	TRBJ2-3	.	TGTGCCAGCAGCCCCAGAACTGGGGAGACGGGCGGGAGGAGCACAGATACGCAGTATTTT	CASSPRTGETGGRSTDTQYF
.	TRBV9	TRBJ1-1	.	TGTGCCAGCAGCGCCGAGGGTGGGGGGAACACTGAAGCTTTCTTT	CASSAEGGGNTEAFF
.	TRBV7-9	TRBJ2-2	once	TGTGCCAGCAGCCTACCCGTAGGGATCGGGGAGCTGTTTTTT	CASSLPVGIGELFF
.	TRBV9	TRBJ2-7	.	TGTGCCAGCAGCCCTCGACAGATGAGCTCCTACGAGCAGTACTTC	CASSPRQMSSYEQYF
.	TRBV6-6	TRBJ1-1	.	TGTGCCAGCAACCTACAGGGTTATACTGAAGCTTTCTTT	CASNLQGYTEAFF
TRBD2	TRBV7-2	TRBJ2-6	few	TGTGCCAGCAGCCCCCGGGGCGGGGGGGAGGCTGGGGCCAACGTCCTGACTTTC	CASSPRGGGEAGANVLTF
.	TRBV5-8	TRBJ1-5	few	TGTGCCAGCAGCTTGGTGGCAGCTCAGCCCCAGCATTTT	CASSLVAAQPQHF
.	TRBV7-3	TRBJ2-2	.	TGTGCCAGCAGCCACCCGGGAAAAAACACCGGGGAGCTGTTTTTT	CASSHPGKNTGELFF
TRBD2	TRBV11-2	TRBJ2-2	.	TGTGCCAGCAGCTTAGTATGGCTAGCGGGAGCCACCGGGGAGCTGTTTTTT	CASSLVWLAGATGELFF
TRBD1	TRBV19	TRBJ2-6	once	TGTGCCAGCCATCCGGGACAGGGCCCGCTCTGGGCCAACGTCCTGACTTTC	CASHPGQGPLWANVLTF
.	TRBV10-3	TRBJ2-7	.	TGTGCCATCAGTCCGGGAGTTTACGAGCAGTACTTC	CAISPGVYEQYF
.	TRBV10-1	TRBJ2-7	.	TGCGCCAGCGACCAAGTTTTGCCCCCCTACGAGCAGTACTTC	CASDQVLPPYEQYF